The 5 T cell receptor beta chains below come from one sample, sequenced in a study of cytomegalovirus exposure and HLA in healthy donors. This PCR relied on a set of 60 Vbeta primers and 13 Jbeta primers. Measured with immunoSEQ multiplex PCR; TCRdb has only the in-frame clones, and not every one. The repertoire holds some 160,000 clones, with around 80% as singletons. Sequenced: PBMCs. The receptors here all came from a woman in her fifties or sixties in good health and CMV-seronegative.

The V gene is TRBV4-3, the J gene TRBJ1-4; 8 bases map to TRBD1. The CDR3 extends over 15 amino acids. The germline V gene has CDR1 LGHNA and CDR2 YSLEER. V dropped 3 bases and J dropped 3; count of bases not matched to a gene: 3. CDR3 nucleotide sequence: TGCGCCAGCAGCCAGAACAGGGGGGCTAATGAAAAACTGTTTTTT. Residues: CASSQNRGANEKLFF.

The J gene is TRBJ2-3, the V gene TRBV5-4; 8 bases are a match to TRBD1. The germline V gene has CDR1 SGHNT and CDR2 YYREEE (reference sequence). The CDR3 is 14 residues long. V lost 3 bases and J lost 12; bases outside the gene matches: 12. The CDR3 coding sequence is TGTGCCAGCAGCTCCCAAGGACAGGGTGAGCTCCAGTATTTT. Its protein product is CASSSQGQGELQYF.

The V call is TRBV7-2, the J call TRBJ2-2; D remains unclear. The ends were cut back, 2 bases at V and 7 bases at J, with 8 bases in the middle. The CDR3 has 13 residues. Germline V gene data show CDR1 as SGHTA and CDR2 as FQGNSA. The CDR3 is CASSLYGFGELFF. As DNA, the CDR3 is TGTGCCAGCAGCTTATACGGGTTCGGGGAGCTGTTTTTT.

This chain joins TRBV6-5 and TRBJ2-7; 8 bases are shared with TRBD1. The CDR3 sequence is 15 residues long. Unmatched junction bases numbered 9, after V lost 6 bases and J lost 2 bases. Germline V gene data show CDR1 as MNHEY and CDR2 as SVGAGI. The CDR3 sequence: CASRLHGQGAYEQYF. The CDR3 DNA sequence: TGTGCCAGCAGACTCCATGGACAGGGCGCCTACGAGCAGTACTTC.

The CDR3 bases are TGTGCCAGCAGTGAAGAACCGGGGAGGAGGACTGAAGCTTTCTTT. Protein sequence: CASSEEPGRRTEAFF. The chain has TRBV6-1 and TRBJ1-1; D unclear. This CDR3 comprises 15 residues. The germline gives CDR1 MNHNS, CDR2 SASEGT. The V gene lost 1 base and the J gene lost 5 bases, with 14 bases spanning the gap.